This T cell receptor beta chain was captured by sequencing in a study of blood T cell repertoires in COVID-19. Before being deemed recovered, Cohort 3 donors had two negative PCRs, clearance, or symptom resolution. V dropped 7 bases and J dropped 1 base, with 7 bases sitting between them. CDR1 and CDR2 from the germline V gene are SNHLY and FYNNEI. The CDR3 extends over 13 amino acids. Method: immunoSEQ multiplex PCR; TCRdb's copy keeps in-frame clones and lacks some. The sample holds over 150,000 clones; approximately 84% are singletons and the top ten take roughly 3.2%. This clone was recorded once.

V is TRBV2 and J is TRBJ1-4, with unresolved D. The receptor was derived from a woman aged 30 to 39 who had recovered from COVID-19. Sequenced material: PBMCs or T cells enriched from blood (not recorded which). For the CDR3, the DNA is TGTGCCAGCATGCGGGAAACTAATGAAAAACTGTTTTTT. Its translation is CASMRETNEKLFF.